A selection of T cell receptor beta chains follows, all from one sample in a study of T cell repertoires in cytomegalovirus infection. TCRdb fed the reads into MiXCR, producing one record per CDR3 protein. Of 250,000 to 300,000 distinct CDR3 sequences listed, around 20% are singletons. These receptors' targets are unknown. The sample consisted of cultured PBMCs, taken from culture after CMV antigen stimulation. All receptors derive from a human donor in good health (CMV status not recorded). Some clones in this sample may be carry-over from other donors' samples. Each CDR3 is given with its conserved first and last residue. The D gene is left open where the match is weak. Not every row has a clone size; where given, it reads once, few, many or a size class.

TRBD1 | TRBJ1-1 | TRBV28 | . | TGTGCCAGCAGCCCAAACCGGGACAGGGTTACTGAAGCTTTCTTT | CASSPNRDRVTEAFF
. | TRBJ1-2 | TRBV5-1 | . | TGCGCCAGCAGTGGAGGGCCCCCTTGGGAGGGCTACACCTTC | CASSGGPPWEGYTF
. | TRBJ1-2 | TRBV27 | few | TGTGCCAGCAGTTTAATCAGCCAGGGGACTAACTATGGCTACACCTTC | CASSLISQGTNYGYTF
. | TRBJ1-1 | TRBV7-2 | many | TGTGCCAGCAGCTTAACGAAGGGAACAAACACTGAAGCTTTCTTT | CASSLTKGTNTEAFF
. | TRBJ1-5 | TRBV28 | once | TGTGCCAGCAGGAGCCAAACGGGGCCCCAGCATTTT | CASRSQTGPQHF
TRBD1 | TRBJ1-1 | TRBV6-5 | . | TGTGCCAGCAGTTTCTCTGGGACAGCGAACACTGAAGCTTTCTTT | CASSFSGTANTEAFF
. | TRBJ2-1 | TRBV19 | . | TGTGCCAGTATTGACGGACGACTAACGAATGAGCAGTTCTTC | CASIDGRLTNEQFF
TRBD1 | TRBJ2-2 | TRBV7-6 | . | TGTGCCAGCAGCTTAGTCGCAGGGGGCACCGGGGAGCTGTTTTTT | CASSLVAGGTGELFF
TRBD2 | TRBJ2-7 | TRBV29-1 | . | TGCAGCGTTGAGGTCGCGGGGGCCTACGAGCAGTACTTC | CSVEVAGAYEQYF
. | TRBJ2-6 | TRBV19 | few | TGTGCCAGTATGGTCTCTGGGGCCAACGTCCTGACTTTC | CASMVSGANVLTF
. | TRBJ2-5 | TRBV7-8 | many | TGTGCCAGCAGCTCCTTCGGGACTTACCAAGAGACCCAGTACTTC | CASSSFGTYQETQYF
TRBD1 | TRBJ2-2 | TRBV11-2 | few | TGTGCCAGCAGCTGGACAGGGTTGAACACCGGGGAGCTGTTTTTT | CASSWTGLNTGELFF
. | TRBJ2-7 | TRBV6-5 | many | TGTGCCAGCAGTTATGCCCCCAGCTTCGAGCAGTACTTC | CASSYAPSFEQYF
TRBD2 | TRBJ2-7 | TRBV7-2 | many | TGTGCCAGCAGCCCTCTAGCGGGAACGGTTTACGAGCAGTACTTC | CASSPLAGTVYEQYF
. | TRBJ1-1 | TRBV11-3 | many | TGTGCCAGCAGCTTAGACGAAAGGGGTGGGAGCACTGAAGCTTTCTTT | CASSLDERGGSTEAFF
TRBD2 | TRBJ2-2 | TRBV7-2 | many | TGTGCCAGCACCTCTACTAGCGGGAACACCGGGGAGCTGTTTTTT | CASTSTSGNTGELFF
. | TRBJ1-4 | TRBV12-3/TRBV12-4 | many | TGTGCCAGCAGTTTTGTAGCAGGGAGGGATGAAAAACTGTTTTTT | CASSFVAGRDEKLFF
TRBD2 | TRBJ2-1 | TRBV19 | . | TGTGCCAGTAGTATCCGTTCTACTAGCGGGAGAATACGTGAGCAGTTCTTC | CASSIRSTSGRIREQFF
TRBD2 | TRBJ2-5 | TRBV7-2 | few | TGTGCCAGCAGCACCCAGGGTATCCGGGAGGGCAGAGAGACCCAGTACTTC | CASSTQGIREGRETQYF
. | TRBJ2-1 | TRBV4-3 | few | TGCGCCAGCAGCCAAGATTTTTCGAGGGGAACGAGGAATGAGCAGTTCTTC | CASSQDFSRGTRNEQFF
TRBD1 | TRBJ1-2 | TRBV6-5 | many | TGTGCCAGCAGTTACCTCACAGGGGGCAGCTATGGCTACACCTTC | CASSYLTGGSYGYTF
. | TRBJ2-1 | TRBV7-8 | many | TGTGCCAGCAGCTTAACCAACTACTTTGAGCAGTTCTTC | CASSLTNYFEQFF
. | TRBJ2-2 | TRBV7-9 | few | TGTGCCAGCAGCTGGGGTTGGCGGGAATACGGGGAGCTGTTTTTT | CASSWGWREYGELFF
TRBD2 | TRBJ2-1 | TRBV7-6 | . | TGTGCCAGCAGTACTAGCGGGAGGTCCCGCGGGGGTGAGCAGTTCTTC | CASSTSGRSRGGEQFF
. | TRBJ1-2 | TRBV6-2/TRBV6-3 | . | TGTGCCAGCAGTCCGGAGGCGGGACGTGGCTACACCTTC | CASSPEAGRGYTF